The 16 T cell receptor beta chains presented below share a single source sample, sequenced in a study of T cell responses to AZD1222 COVID-19 vaccine. Assay: immunoSEQ multiplex PCR; the TCRdb copy retains only in-frame clones and omits some. The sample records 150,000 to 200,000 clones, approximately 92% being singletons. The sequenced sample was peripheral blood, obtained on day 0 of AZD1222 vaccination. The receptors derive from an adult in good health.

The chain is built from TRBV5-4 and TRBJ1-1; 7 bases are a match to TRBD1. The V gene end was trimmed by 0 bases and the J gene end by 0 bases; junction bases not matched to a gene: 2. The CDR3 length is 15 residues. Per the germline V gene, CDR1 is SGHNT and CDR2 is YYREEE (reference sequence). Here the CDR3 DNA reads TGTGCCAGCAGCTTGGGGGGACAGATGAACACTGAAGCTTTCTTT. Its protein product is CASSLGGQMNTEAFF.

The rearrangement links TRBV7-3 to TRBJ2-3; D is ambiguous. The CDR3 loop spans 14 amino acids. Germline assignment: CDR1 SGHTA and CDR2 FQGTGA. V was cut by 2 bases and J by 5 bases, with 11 bases left in between. The CDR3 DNA sequence: TGTGCCAGCAGCTTAGGGTCGTTAGGAGATACGCAGTATTTT. It codes for CASSLGSLGDTQYF.

The rearrangement uses TRBV27 and TRBJ1-2; 10 bases are shared with TRBD1. This CDR3 region has 14 residues. The junction had 4 bases not matched to a gene; V was cut back by 3 bases and J by 6 bases. The germline V gene has CDR1 MNHEY and CDR2 SMNVEV (reference sequence). The DNA for the CDR3 is TGTGCCAGCAGTTTTTGGACAGGGGGAAATGGCTACACCTTC. Translation gives CASSFWTGGNGYTF.

V usage is TRBV27 and J usage is TRBJ1-1; D is undetermined. V was trimmed by 4 bases and J by 1 base, leaving 10 bases between them. Germline values: CDR1 MNHEY, CDR2 SMNVEV (reference sequence). The CDR3 sequence is 14 residues long. In DNA, the CDR3 is TGTGCCAGCAGTTACCGGGCTAAGAACACTGAAGCTTTCTTT. Residues: CASSYRAKNTEAFF.

This clone occurred once. This rearrangement joins TRBV5-4 to TRBJ2-5, with D unclear. The CDR3 length is 14 residues. Trimming removed 4 bases at V and 1 base at J, with 11 bases between. The V gene's germline CDR1 is SGHNT and CDR2 YYREEE (reference sequence). The CDR3 bases are TGTGCCAGCAGCAGGTTCATTAGCCAAGAGACCCAGTACTTC. It specifies CASSRFISQETQYF.

This rearrangement joins TRBV2 to TRBJ1-1; no definite D call. The CDR3 consists of 12 residues. The germline V gene encodes CDR1 SNHLY and CDR2 FYNNEI. V lost 6 bases to trimming and J lost 3 bases, with 8 bases between them. In DNA, the CDR3 is TGTGCCAGCAGGGGCTCGGACACTGAAGCTTTCTTT. It yields the protein CASRGSDTEAFF.

The table lists this clone with a count of one. This chain links TRBV18 with TRBJ1-1; D ambiguous. V shed 4 bases and J shed 5 bases, with 14 bases lying between them. Germline V lookup: CDR1 KGHSH, CDR2 LQKENI. The CDR3 consists of 14 residues. The CDR3 loop reads CASSREGMGTEAFF. CDR3 nucleotides: TGTGCCAGCTCACGAGAAGGTATGGGTACTGAAGCTTTCTTT.

V and J are TRBV7-9 and TRBJ1-5, with 7 bases aligning to TRBD1. V shed 0 bases and J 9 bases; nucleotides not matched to a gene: 14. The CDR3 runs 17 residues. Germline CDR1 and CDR2: SEHNR and FQNEAQ (reference sequence). The CDR3 loop is CASSLARTGENFLPQHF. The CDR3 DNA reads TGTGCCAGCAGCTTAGCGCGTACAGGGGAGAACTTCTTGCCCCAGCATTTT.

This clone has only a few counts. V is TRBV5-6 and J is TRBJ1-2, with D perhaps TRBD1 (6 bases). V lost 3 bases to trimming and J lost 7 bases, with 13 bases between them. The CDR3 extends over 13 amino acids. Germline CDR1 SGHDT, CDR2 YYEEEE. The CDR3: CASSWTNRAGYTF. For the CDR3, the DNA is TGTGCCAGCAGCTGGACCAACAGGGCTGGCTACACCTTC.

The chain joins TRBV9 to TRBJ2-3, with TRBD1 matching 10 bases. The CDR3 spans 15 residues. Germline CDR1 and CDR2: SGDLS and YYNGEE. J lost 2 bases, V lost 4 bases, and 4 bases had no gene match. CDR3 sequence: CASSMDRGATDTQYF. For the CDR3, the DNA is TGTGCCAGCAGCATGGACAGGGGGGCCACAGATACGCAGTATTTT.

This sequence joins TRBV19 and TRBJ1-1; no firm D call. Germline values: CDR1 LNHDA, CDR2 SQIVND (reference sequence). Trimming pared 10 bases from V and 0 bases from J, leaving 15 bases between. The CDR3 has 14 residues. CDR3 sequence reads: CATSGHLMNTEAFF. CDR3 in DNA: TGTGCCACGTCTGGGCACCTCATGAACACTGAAGCTTTCTTT.

This chain connects TRBV5-1 to TRBJ2-5, with 7 bases that match TRBD1. With V trimmed by 4 bases and J by 5 bases, 8 bases remained unmatched. Germline CDR1 and CDR2: SGHRS and YFSETQ. This CDR3 has 14 amino acids. The DNA for the CDR3 is TGCGCCAGCAGCCCGGCTGACAGGGCCGAGACCCAGTACTTC. It translates to CASSPADRAETQYF.

The CDR3, as DNA: TGCGCCAGCAGCTTAGGACAGGGGGCGGTTTCGGAGACCCAGTACTTC. As protein: CASSLGQGAVSETQYF. This rearrangement joins TRBV5-1 to TRBJ2-5; TRBD1 agrees at 11 bases. With 2 bases clipped from V and 5 bases from J, the junction kept 8 bases outside the gene matches. CDR3 length equals 16 residues. Germline CDR1 SGHRS, CDR2 YFSETQ.

The J gene is TRBJ1-2, the V gene TRBV5-6; 7 bases are a match to TRBD1. The V gene's germline CDR1 is SGHDT and CDR2 YYEEEE. The CDR3 contains 14 residues. J lost 0 bases, V lost 4 bases, and 3 bases had no gene match. CDR3: CASSPTGPNYGYTF. The DNA of the CDR3 is TGTGCCAGCAGCCCGACAGGGCCTAACTATGGCTACACCTTC.

The rearrangement joins TRBV9 to TRBJ2-2; D gene unclear. V was trimmed by 7 bases and J by 1 base, leaving 5 bases between them. CDR3 length: 12 amino acids. The germline V gene encodes CDR1 SGDLS and CDR2 YYNGEE. As DNA, the CDR3 is TGTGCCAGCCAGCTGAACACCGGGGAGCTGTTTTTT. This sequence encodes CASQLNTGELFF.

The rearrangement joins TRBV7-2 to TRBJ1-1; the D gene is possibly TRBD1 (5 bases). V gave up 3 bases and J gave up 6 bases, with 11 bases separating them. CDR3 length: 13 residues. Looked up from germline, CDR1 is SGHTA and CDR2 is FQGNSA. CDR3 sequence: CASSFTGGAEAFF. The CDR3 bases are TGTGCCAGCAGCTTTACGGGGGGTGCTGAAGCTTTCTTT.